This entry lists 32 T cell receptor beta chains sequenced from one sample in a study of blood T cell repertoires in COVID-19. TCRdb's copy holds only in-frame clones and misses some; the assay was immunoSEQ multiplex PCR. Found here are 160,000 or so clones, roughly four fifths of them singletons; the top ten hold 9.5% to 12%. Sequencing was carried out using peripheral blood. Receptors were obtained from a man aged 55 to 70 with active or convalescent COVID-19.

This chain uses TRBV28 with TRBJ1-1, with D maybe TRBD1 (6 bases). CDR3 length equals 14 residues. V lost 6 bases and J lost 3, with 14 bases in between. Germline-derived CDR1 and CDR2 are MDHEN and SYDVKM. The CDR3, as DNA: TGTGCCAGCAGACACAGGGCGGTGGACACTGAAGCTTTCTTT. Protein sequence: CASRHRAVDTEAFF.

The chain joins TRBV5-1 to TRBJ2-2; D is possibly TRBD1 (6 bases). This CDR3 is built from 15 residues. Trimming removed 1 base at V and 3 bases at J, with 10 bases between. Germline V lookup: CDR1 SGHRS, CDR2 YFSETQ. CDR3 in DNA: TGCGCCAGCAGCTTGCCAGGGGAATACACCGGGGAGCTGTTTTTT. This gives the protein CASSLPGEYTGELFF.

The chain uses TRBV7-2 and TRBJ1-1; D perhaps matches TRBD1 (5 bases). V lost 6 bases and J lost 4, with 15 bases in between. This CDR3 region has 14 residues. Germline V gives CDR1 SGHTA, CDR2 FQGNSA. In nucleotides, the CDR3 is TGTGCCAGCAGGTCACAGGTTACGGCCACTGAAGCTTTCTTT. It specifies CASRSQVTATEAFF.

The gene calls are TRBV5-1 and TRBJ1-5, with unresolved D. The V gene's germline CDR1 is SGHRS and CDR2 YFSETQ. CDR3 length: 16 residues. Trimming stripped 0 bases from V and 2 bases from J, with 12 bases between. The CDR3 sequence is CASSLDGRSGNQPQHF. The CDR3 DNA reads TGCGCCAGCAGCTTGGATGGGAGGTCCGGCAATCAGCCCCAGCATTTT.

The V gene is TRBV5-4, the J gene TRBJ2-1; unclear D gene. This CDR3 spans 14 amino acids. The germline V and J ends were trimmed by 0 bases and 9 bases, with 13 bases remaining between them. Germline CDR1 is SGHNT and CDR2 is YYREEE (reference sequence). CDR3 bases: TGTGCCAGCAGCTTGGGTCTAGTTGGCGGTGAGCAGTTCTTC. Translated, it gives CASSLGLVGGEQFF.

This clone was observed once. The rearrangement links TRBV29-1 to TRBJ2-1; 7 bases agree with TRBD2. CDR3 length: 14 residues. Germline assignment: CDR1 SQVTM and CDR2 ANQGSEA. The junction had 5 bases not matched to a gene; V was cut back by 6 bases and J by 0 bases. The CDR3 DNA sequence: TGCAGCGTATCTAGCGGCTACTCCTACAATGAGCAGTTCTTC. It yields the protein CSVSSGYSYNEQFF.

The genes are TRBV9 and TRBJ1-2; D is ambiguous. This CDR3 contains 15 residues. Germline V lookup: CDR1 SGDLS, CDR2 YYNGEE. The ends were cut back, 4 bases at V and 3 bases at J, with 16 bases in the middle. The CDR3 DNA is TGTGCCAGCAGCTCGAAACCAGGCTCTTACTATGGCTACACCTTC. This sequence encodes CASSSKPGSYYGYTF.

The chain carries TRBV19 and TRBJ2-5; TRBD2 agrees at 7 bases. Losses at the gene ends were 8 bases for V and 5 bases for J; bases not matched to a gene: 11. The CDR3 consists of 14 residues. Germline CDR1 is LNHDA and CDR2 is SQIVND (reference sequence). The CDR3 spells CASAETSRRETQYF. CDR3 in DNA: TGTGCCAGTGCCGAGACTAGCAGGCGGGAGACCCAGTACTTC.

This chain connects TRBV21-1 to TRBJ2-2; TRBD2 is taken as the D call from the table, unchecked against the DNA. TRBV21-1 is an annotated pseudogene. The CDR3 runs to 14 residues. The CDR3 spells CASSNMRNTGELFF. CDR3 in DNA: TGTGCCAGCAGCAATATGAGAAACACCGGGGAGCTGTTTTTT.

This CDR3 is CAISGTAQVSGELFF. In nucleotides, the CDR3 is TGTGCCATCAGTGGGACAGCCCAGGTCTCCGGGGAGCTGTTTTTT. The gene calls are TRBV10-3 and TRBJ2-2; D perhaps matches TRBD1 (6 bases). Germline V CDR1 and CDR2: ENHRY, SYGVKD. V was trimmed by 4 bases and J by 6 bases, leaving 15 bases between them. The CDR3 covers 15 residues.

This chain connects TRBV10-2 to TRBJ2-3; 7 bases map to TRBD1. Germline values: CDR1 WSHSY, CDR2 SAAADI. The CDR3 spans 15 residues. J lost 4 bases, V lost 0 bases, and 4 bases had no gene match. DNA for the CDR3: TGCGCCAGCAGTGAGTCTAGGGGGCACGCAGATACGCAGTATTTT. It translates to CASSESRGHADTQYF.

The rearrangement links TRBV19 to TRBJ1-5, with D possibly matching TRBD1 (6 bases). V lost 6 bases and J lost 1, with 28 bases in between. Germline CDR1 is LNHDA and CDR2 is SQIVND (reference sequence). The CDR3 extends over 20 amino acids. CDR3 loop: CASSSPHRAERMGSNQPQHF. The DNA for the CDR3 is TGTGCCAGTAGCTCCCCCCACAGGGCTGAGAGGATGGGGAGCAATCAGCCCCAGCATTTT.

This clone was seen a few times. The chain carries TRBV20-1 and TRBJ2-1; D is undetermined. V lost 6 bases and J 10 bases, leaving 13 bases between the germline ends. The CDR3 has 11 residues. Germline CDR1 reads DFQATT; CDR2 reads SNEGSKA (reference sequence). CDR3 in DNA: TGCAGTGCCCTAAACTACCCGGAGCAGTTCTTC. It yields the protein CSALNYPEQFF.

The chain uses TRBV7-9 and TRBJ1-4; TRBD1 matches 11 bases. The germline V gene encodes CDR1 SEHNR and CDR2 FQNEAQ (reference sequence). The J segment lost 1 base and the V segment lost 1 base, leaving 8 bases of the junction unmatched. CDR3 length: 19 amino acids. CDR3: CASSLVWTGGSGTNEKLFF. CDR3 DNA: TGTGCCAGCAGCTTAGTCTGGACAGGGGGCAGTGGAACTAATGAAAAACTGTTTTTT.

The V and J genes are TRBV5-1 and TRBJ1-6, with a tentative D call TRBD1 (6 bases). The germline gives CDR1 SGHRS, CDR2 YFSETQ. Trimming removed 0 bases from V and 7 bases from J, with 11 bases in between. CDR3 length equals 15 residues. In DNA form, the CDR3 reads TGCGCCAGCAGCTTGGGAACAGGGTTAAATTCACCCCTCCACTTT. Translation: CASSLGTGLNSPLHF.

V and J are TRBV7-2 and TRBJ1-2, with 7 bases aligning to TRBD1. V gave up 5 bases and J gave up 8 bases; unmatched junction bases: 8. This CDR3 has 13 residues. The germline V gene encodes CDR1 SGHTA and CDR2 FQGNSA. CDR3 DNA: TGTGCCAGCAGCCCCTGGACAGGAGGCGGCTACACCTTC. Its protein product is CASSPWTGGGYTF.

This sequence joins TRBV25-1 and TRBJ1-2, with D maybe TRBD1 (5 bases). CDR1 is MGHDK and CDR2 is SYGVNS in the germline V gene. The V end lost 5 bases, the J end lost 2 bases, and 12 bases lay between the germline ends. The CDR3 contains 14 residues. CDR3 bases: TGTGCCAGCAGTACCGAGACAGCAAACTATGGCTACACCTTC. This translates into CASSTETANYGYTF.

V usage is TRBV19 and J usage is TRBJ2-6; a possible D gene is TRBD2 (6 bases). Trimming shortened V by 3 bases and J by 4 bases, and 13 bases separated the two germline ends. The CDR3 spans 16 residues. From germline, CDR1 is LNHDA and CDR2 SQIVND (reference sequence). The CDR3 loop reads CASSISGGAGANVLTF. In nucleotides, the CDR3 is TGTGCCAGTAGTATTAGCGGAGGTGCCGGGGCCAACGTCCTGACTTTC.

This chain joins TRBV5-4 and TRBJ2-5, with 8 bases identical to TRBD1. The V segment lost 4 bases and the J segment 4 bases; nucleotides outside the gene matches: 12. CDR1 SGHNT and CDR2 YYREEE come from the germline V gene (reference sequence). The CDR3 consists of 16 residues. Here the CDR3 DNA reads TGTGCCAGCAGCCCCACTGGACAGGGCGTCGTAGAGACCCAGTACTTC. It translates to CASSPTGQGVVETQYF.

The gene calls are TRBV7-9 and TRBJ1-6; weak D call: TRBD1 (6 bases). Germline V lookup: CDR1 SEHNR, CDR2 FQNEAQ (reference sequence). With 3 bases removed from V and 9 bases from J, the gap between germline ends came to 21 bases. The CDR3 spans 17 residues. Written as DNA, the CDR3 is TGTGCCAGCAGCTTCCGAACAGGGTCCCATGGGAGTTCACCCCTCCACTTT. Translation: CASSFRTGSHGSSPLHF.

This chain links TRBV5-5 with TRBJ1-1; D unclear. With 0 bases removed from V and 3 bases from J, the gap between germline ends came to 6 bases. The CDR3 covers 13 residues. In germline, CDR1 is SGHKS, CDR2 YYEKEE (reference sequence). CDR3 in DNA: TGTGCCAGCAGCTTGGGAGTAGACACTGAAGCTTTCTTT. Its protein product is CASSLGVDTEAFF.

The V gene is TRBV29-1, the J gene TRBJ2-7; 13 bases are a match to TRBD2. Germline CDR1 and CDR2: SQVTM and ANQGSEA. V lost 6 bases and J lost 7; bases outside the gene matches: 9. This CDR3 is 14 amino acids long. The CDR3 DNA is TGCAGCGTAACGGGGACTAGCGGGGCCCTGGAGCAGTACTTC. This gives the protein CSVTGTSGALEQYF.

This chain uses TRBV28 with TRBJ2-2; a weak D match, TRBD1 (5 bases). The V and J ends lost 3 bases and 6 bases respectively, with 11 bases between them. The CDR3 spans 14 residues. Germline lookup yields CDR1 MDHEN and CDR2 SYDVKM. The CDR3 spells CASSFWGPAGELFF. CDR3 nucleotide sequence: TGTGCCAGCAGTTTCTGGGGCCCGGCCGGGGAGCTGTTTTTT.

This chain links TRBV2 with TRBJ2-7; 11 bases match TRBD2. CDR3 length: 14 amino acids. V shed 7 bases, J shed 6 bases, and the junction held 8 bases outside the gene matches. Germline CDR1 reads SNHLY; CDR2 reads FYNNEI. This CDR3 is CASKELAGAVEQYF. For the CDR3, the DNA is TGTGCCAGCAAGGAACTAGCGGGAGCGGTCGAGCAGTACTTC. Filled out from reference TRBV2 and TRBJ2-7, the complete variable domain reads EPEVTQTPSHQVTQMGQEVILRCVPISNHLYFYWYRQILGQKVEFLVSFYNNEISEKSEIFDDQFSVERPDGSNFTLKIRSTKLEDSAMYFCASKELAGAVEQYFGPGTRLTVT.

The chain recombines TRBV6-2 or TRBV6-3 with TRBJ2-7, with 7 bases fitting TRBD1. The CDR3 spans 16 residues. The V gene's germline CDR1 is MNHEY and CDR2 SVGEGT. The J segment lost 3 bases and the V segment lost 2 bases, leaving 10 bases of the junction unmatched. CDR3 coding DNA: TGTGCCAGCAGTTACCCCCGGCTAGCAGGGGGCTACGAGCAGTACTTC. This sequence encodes CASSYPRLAGGYEQYF.

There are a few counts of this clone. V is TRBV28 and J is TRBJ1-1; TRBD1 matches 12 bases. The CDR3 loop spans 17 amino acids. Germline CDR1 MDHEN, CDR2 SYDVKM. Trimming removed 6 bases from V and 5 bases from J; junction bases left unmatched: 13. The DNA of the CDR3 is TGTGCCAGCAGCCCTCCCGGGACAGGGGGCGCAAGGACTGAAGCTTTCTTT. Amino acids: CASSPPGTGGARTEAFF.

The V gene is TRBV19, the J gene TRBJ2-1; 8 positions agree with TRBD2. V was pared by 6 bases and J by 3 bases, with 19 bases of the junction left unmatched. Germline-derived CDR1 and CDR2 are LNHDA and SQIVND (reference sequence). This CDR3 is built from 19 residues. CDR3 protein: CASSPYPLIAGPSYNEQFF. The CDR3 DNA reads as TGTGCCAGTAGCCCCTATCCCCTCATAGCGGGGCCGAGCTACAATGAGCAGTTCTTC.

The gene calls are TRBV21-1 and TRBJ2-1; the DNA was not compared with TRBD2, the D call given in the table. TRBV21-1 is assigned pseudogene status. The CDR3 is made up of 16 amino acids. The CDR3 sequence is CASSKEEAGGYNEQFF. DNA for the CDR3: TGTGCCAGCAGCAAAGAGGAGGCGGGGGGATACAATGAGCAGTTCTTC.

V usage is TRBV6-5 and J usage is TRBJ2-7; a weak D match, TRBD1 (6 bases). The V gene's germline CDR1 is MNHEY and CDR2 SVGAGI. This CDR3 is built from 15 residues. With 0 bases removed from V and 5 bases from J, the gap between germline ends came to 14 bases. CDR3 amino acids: CASSYSGGPRDEQYF. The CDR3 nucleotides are TGTGCCAGCAGTTACTCTGGGGGCCCGCGGGACGAGCAGTACTTC.

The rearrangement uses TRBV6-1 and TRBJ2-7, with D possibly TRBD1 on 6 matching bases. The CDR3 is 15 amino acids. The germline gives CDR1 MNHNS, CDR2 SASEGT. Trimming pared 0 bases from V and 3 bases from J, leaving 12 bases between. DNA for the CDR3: TGTGCCAGCAGTGAAGCGAGAGAAGGGGGCTACGAGCAGTACTTC. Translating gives CASSEAREGGYEQYF.

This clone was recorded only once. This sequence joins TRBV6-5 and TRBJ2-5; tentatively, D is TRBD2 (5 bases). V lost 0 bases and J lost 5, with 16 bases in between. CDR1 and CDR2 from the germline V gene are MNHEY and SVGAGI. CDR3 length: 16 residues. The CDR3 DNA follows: TGTGCCAGCAGTTACTCTTCTGCTAGCCAGGCGGAGACCCAGTACTTC. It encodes CASSYSSASQAETQYF.

CDR3 sequence: CASSSSSSGTTKFSYGYTF. CDR3 coding DNA: TGTGCCAGCAGCTCGAGCTCCTCCGGGACAACAAAATTTTCGTATGGCTACACCTTC. The J gene is TRBJ1-2, the V gene TRBV5-6, with D maybe TRBD1 (6 bases). V lost 3 bases and J 5 bases, leaving 29 bases between the germline ends. Germline V gene lookup returns CDR1 SGHDT and CDR2 YYEEEE. The CDR3 contains 19 residues.